These 14 T cell receptor beta chains came from one sample sequenced in a study of PD-L1 blockade in urothelial cancer. This table comes from immunoSEQ multiplex PCR, and its TCRdb copy is limited to in-frame clones, with some not included. This sample has about 88,000 clones; 90% occur once, and the top ten carry 8.5% to 9.5%. This sample comprised PBMCs, obtained around atezolizumab (anti-PD-L1) treatment. The receptor set was obtained from a man aged 55 to 70 with urothelial cancer.

The V call is TRBV4-3, the J call TRBJ2-1, with a weak D call TRBD2 (5 bases). The CDR3 loop spans 13 amino acids. The germline gives CDR1 LGHNA, CDR2 YSLEER. V was pared by 1 base and J by 9 bases, with 10 bases between. The CDR3 sequence: CASSQAAAGEQFF. CDR3 in DNA: TGCGCCAGCAGCCAAGCCGCGGCGGGTGAGCAGTTCTTC.

The chain uses TRBV5-1 and TRBJ2-3, with TRBD2 as a possible D gene (5 bases). Germline CDR1 reads SGHRS; CDR2 reads YFSETQ. Trimming left V 4 bases short and J 2 bases short, with 14 bases between. The CDR3 runs 15 residues. CDR3 residues: CASSLEEEVTDTQYF. DNA of the CDR3: TGCGCCAGCAGCCTCGAAGAGGAGGTCACAGATACGCAGTATTTT.

The chain employs TRBV25-1 and TRBJ1-2; 8 bases are a match to TRBD1. Germline CDR1 MGHDK, CDR2 SYGVNS. The CDR3 extends over 16 amino acids. Trimming removed 3 bases from V and 1 base from J; junction bases left unmatched: 7. CDR3 bases: TGTGCCAGCAGTGAGGGGACAGGCATGATTAACTATGGCTACACCTTC. Residues: CASSEGTGMINYGYTF.

The rearrangement uses TRBV4-3 and TRBJ2-1; TRBD2 agrees at 11 bases. Trimming at V came to 0 bases and at J to 10 bases, leaving 2 bases not matched to a gene. This CDR3 has 14 residues. CDR1 and CDR2 (germline): LGHNA, YSLEER. CDR3 DNA: TGCGCCAGCAGCCAAGATCCTAGCGGGAGGGAGCAGTTCTTC. It translates to CASSQDPSGREQFF.

V is TRBV7-2 and J is TRBJ1-2; 8 positions match TRBD1. Per germline, CDR1 SGHTA and CDR2 FQGNSA. J gave up 8 bases and V 1 base, and 3 bases lay outside the gene matches. The CDR3 covers 13 residues. CDR3 in DNA: TGTGCCAGCAGCTTAGGCAGGGGGCGAGGCTACACCTTC. The encoded protein is CASSLGRGRGYTF. Using reference TRBV7-2 and TRBJ1-2 for the parts outside the CDR3, the full variable domain is GAGVSQSPSNKVTEKGKDVELRCDPISGHTALYWYRQSLGQGLEFLIYFQGNSAPDKSGLPSDRFSAERTGGSVSTLTIQRTQQEDSAVYLCASSLGRGRGYTFGSGTRLTVV.

This chain joins TRBV7-6 and TRBJ1-5; perhaps TRBD1 as D (5 bases). V shed 1 base and J shed 6 bases, with 10 bases lying between them. The CDR3 is made up of 14 amino acids. Germline-derived CDR1 and CDR2 are SGHVS and FNYEAQ. The CDR3 loop reads CASSLVQGGQPQHF. CDR3 sequence (DNA): TGTGCCAGCAGCTTAGTTCAGGGTGGTCAGCCCCAGCATTTT.

This chain's CDR3 is CASSPRVSSYNEQFF. CDR3 nucleotide sequence: TGTGCCAGCAGCCCCAGGGTGAGCTCCTACAATGAGCAGTTCTTC. The V and J genes are TRBV4-2 and TRBJ2-1; tentative D call: TRBD1 (5 bases). Looked up from germline, CDR1 is LGHNA and CDR2 is YNFKEQ. The CDR3 loop spans 15 amino acids. The V end was cut by 4 bases, the J end by 0 bases, with 10 bases between.

This clone has a single count. The chain uses TRBV7-7 and TRBJ1-2; D unclear. CDR1 is SSHAT, CDR2 FNYEAQ, per germline (reference sequence). This CDR3 region has 18 residues. V was trimmed by 0 bases and J by 4 bases, leaving 21 bases between them. The CDR3 region is CASSLALWASPVAYGYTF. CDR3 bases: TGTGCCAGCAGCTTAGCGCTTTGGGCATCCCCAGTCGCCTATGGCTACACCTTC.

The rearrangement links TRBV6-6 to TRBJ2-1; 9 bases are shared with TRBD2. The germline CDR1 and CDR2 sequences are MNHNY and SVGAGI (reference sequence). This CDR3 is 16 amino acids long. V trimming: 5 bases; J trimming: 8 bases; junction bases outside the gene matches: 13. In nucleotides, the CDR3 is TGTGCCAGCAGTCTAATAGCGGGAGTCCCAGGGGATGAGCAGTTCTTC. Its translation: CASSLIAGVPGDEQFF.

The J gene is TRBJ2-7, the V gene TRBV5-5; 12 nucleotides match TRBD1. J gave up 6 bases and V 4 bases, and 8 bases lay outside the gene matches. Germline CDR1 SGHKS, CDR2 YYEKEE (reference sequence). The CDR3 consists of 15 residues. Here the CDR3 DNA reads TGTGCCAGCAGCCGGGGGGGGACAGGGGGCTTCGAGCAGTACTTC. Its translation is CASSRGGTGGFEQYF.

The V and J genes are TRBV30 and TRBJ2-1; 8 nucleotides align to TRBD2. CDR1 is GTSNPN, CDR2 SVGIG, per germline (reference sequence). The CDR3 length is 13 residues. J was trimmed by 2 bases and V by 3 bases; bases with no gene match: 0. CDR3 sequence reads: CAWSGGAYNEQFF. The CDR3 DNA sequence: TGTGCCTGGAGCGGGGGGGCCTACAATGAGCAGTTCTTC.

V is TRBV5-1 and J is TRBJ2-5; 7 nucleotides match TRBD2. Germline-derived CDR1 and CDR2 are SGHRS and YFSETQ. The V gene end was trimmed by 4 bases and the J gene end by 4 bases; junction bases not matched to a gene: 7. CDR3 length: 14 amino acids. CDR3 sequence reads: CASSPDGGGETQYF. As DNA, the CDR3 is TGCGCCAGCAGCCCGGATGGGGGGGGAGAGACCCAGTACTTC.

The chain employs TRBV9 and TRBJ2-1; D may be TRBD2 (5 bases). Looked up from germline, CDR1 is SGDLS and CDR2 is YYNGEE. Trimming took 3 bases from V and 1 from J, leaving 14 bases between them. The CDR3 is 16 amino acids. The CDR3 nucleotides are TGTGCCAGCAGCGAGGGTAGCGCCCTATCCTACAATGAGCAGTTCTTC. Protein sequence: CASSEGSALSYNEQFF.

The chain recombines TRBV6-1 with TRBJ2-3, with 8 bases aligning to TRBD1. Looked up from germline, CDR1 is MNHNS and CDR2 is SASEGT. There are 15 residues in the CDR3. With V trimmed by 10 bases and J by 0 bases, 9 bases remained unmatched. The DNA for the CDR3 is TGTGCCAACTCGGACAGGGAAATTAGCACAGATACGCAGTATTTT. Translated: CANSDREISTDTQYF.